Sequencing of this TCR beta chain was carried out in a study of blood T cell repertoires in COVID-19. Study-level information: Acute and convalescent COVID-19 samples came from the United States, Italy and Spain.

From germline, CDR1 is GTSNPN and CDR2 SVGIG (reference sequence). V shed 4 bases and J 4 bases; nucleotides not matched to a gene: 5. This CDR3 is built from 14 residues. In the original workflow: Reference gene primer amplification gave nucleated cell count estimates. This table comes from immunoSEQ multiplex PCR, and its TCRdb copy is limited to in-frame clones, with some not included. That table supplies the V and J calls and clone size; D and trimming were determined from the DNA. The sample lists approximately 360,000 clones; roughly 90% were seen once. Sample: peripheral blood. The origin of this receptor is a man in his forties or fifties with acute or convalescent COVID-19. The chain is built from TRBV30 and TRBJ2-2; TRBD2 matches at 8 bases. For the CDR3, the DNA is TGTGCCTGGAACGGGGGGGTAGTCACCGGGGAGCTGTTTTTT. The encoded protein is CAWNGGVVTGELFF. Full variable domain (missing parts from reference TRBV30 and TRBJ2-2): SQTIHQWPATLVQPVGSPLSLECTVEGTSNPNLYWYRQAAGRGLQLLFYSVGIGQISSEVPQNLSASRPQDRQFILSSKKLLLSDSGFYLCAWNGGVVTGELFFGEGSRLTVL.